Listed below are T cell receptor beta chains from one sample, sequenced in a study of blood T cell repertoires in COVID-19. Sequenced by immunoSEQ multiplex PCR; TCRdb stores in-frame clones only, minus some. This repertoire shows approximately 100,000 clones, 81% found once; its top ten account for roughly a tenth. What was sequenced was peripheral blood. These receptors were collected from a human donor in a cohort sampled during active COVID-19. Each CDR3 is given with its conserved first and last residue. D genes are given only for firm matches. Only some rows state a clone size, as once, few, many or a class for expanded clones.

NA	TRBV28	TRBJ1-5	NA	TGTGCCAGCAGTTTGGGAAACAGGGCGGGCAATCAGCCCCAGCATTTT	CASSLGNRAGNQPQHF
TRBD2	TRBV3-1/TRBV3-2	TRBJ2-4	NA	TGTGCCAGCAGCACAGGGACTAGCTCCGCCAAAAACATTCAGTACTTC	CASSTGTSSAKNIQYF
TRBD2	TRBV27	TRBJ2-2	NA	TGTGCCAGCAGTCAGTTGGGACTAGCGGACACCGGGGAGCTGTTTTTT	CASSQLGLADTGELFF
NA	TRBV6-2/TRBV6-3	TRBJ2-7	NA	TGTGCCAGCAGTTTTCCCGGACTTAGCTACGAGCAGTACTTC	CASSFPGLSYEQYF
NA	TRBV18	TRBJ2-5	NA	TGTGCCAGCTCACCGAATAAAGCGCAAGAGACCCAGTACTTC	CASSPNKAQETQYF
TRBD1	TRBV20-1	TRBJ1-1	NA	TGCAGTGCTAGTCCCAGGGGGAAGACAGACACTGAAGCTTTCTTT	CSASPRGKTDTEAFF
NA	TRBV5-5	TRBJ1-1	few	TGTGCCAGCAGCTTTACAGGCGAGGAAGCTTTCTTT	CASSFTGEEAFF
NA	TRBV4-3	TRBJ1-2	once	TGCGCCAGCAGCCAAGATCAAAGGGGGTATGGCTACACCTTC	CASSQDQRGYGYTF
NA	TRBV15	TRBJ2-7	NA	TGTGCCACCAGCAGAGGCCTTGGCGGGGGCTTCTACGAGCAGTACTTC	CATSRGLGGGFYEQYF
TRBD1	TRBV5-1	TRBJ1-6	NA	TGCGCCAGCGGTATCGGGACAGGGTATAATTCACCCCTCCACTTT	CASGIGTGYNSPLHF
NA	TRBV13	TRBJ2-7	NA	TGTGCCAGCAGCTTATACACTAGCTCCGAGCAGTACTTC	CASSLYTSSEQYF
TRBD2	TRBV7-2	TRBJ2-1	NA	TGTGCCAGCAGCTTAGTCGCTAGCGGGGGTCGCAATGAGCAGTTCTTC	CASSLVASGGRNEQFF
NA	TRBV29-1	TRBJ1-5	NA	TGCAGCTATCAGGGTTTTCCGGATCACGCGGGGGGACAGCCCCAGCATTTT	CSYQGFPDHAGGQPQHF
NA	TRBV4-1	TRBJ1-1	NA	TGCGCCAGCAGCCCAGACATGACAGGCGGATACACTGAAGCTTTCTTT	CASSPDMTGGYTEAFF
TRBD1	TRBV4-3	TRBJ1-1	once	TGCGCCAGCAGCCAAGATCGACGAGGGGGCGCCCCCACTGAAGCTTTCTTT	CASSQDRRGGAPTEAFF
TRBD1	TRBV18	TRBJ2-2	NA	TGTGCCAGCTTTGCCGGGACAGGGAACACCGGGGAGCTGTTTTTT	CASFAGTGNTGELFF
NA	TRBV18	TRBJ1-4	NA	TGTGCCAGCTCACCACGGCCTAATGAAAAACTGTTTTTT	CASSPRPNEKLFF
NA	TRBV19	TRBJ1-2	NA	TGTGCCAGTAGTTCCCCCCCCCAGGATATTAACTATGGCTACACCTTC	CASSSPPQDINYGYTF
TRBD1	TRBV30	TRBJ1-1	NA	TGTGCCTGGAGTGTACAGGGGGTCACTGAAGCTTTCTTT	CAWSVQGVTEAFF
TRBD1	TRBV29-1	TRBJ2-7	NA	TGCAGCGTTGAAGGGACAGGGGACTACGAGCAGTACTTC	CSVEGTGDYEQYF
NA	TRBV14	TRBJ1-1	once	TGTGCCAGCAGCCGAAATAAGGGCGACGGGGGAATGGCTTTCTTT	CASSRNKGDGGMAFF
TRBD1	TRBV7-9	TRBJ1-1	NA	TGTGCCAGCAGCTTAGCGCCCCGGGGACAGTACACTGAAGCTTTCTTT	CASSLAPRGQYTEAFF
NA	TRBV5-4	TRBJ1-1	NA	TGTGCCAGCAGTTTCTCCGGGACATTGAACACTGAAGCTTTCTTT	CASSFSGTLNTEAFF
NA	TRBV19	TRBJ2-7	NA	TGTGCCAGTAGTAACCCCTCCCGGAGGGCCCACGAGCAGTACTTC	CASSNPSRRAHEQYF
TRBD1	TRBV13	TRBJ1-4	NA	TGTGCCAGCAGGACATGGGGGACAGGGAACGAAAAACTGTTTTTT	CASRTWGTGNEKLFF
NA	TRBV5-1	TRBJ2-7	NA	TGCGCCAGCAGCTTGGACGTCCAGGGACTGGTCTCCTACGAGCAGTACTTC	CASSLDVQGLVSYEQYF
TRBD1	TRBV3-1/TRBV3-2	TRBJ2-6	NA	TGTGCCAGCAGCCACGATGCTGGGACAGGGGTCCCCTCTGGGGCCAACGTCCTGACTTTC	CASSHDAGTGVPSGANVLTF
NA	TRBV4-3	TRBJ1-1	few	TGCGCCAGCAGCCAAGGAGGAGGGGAGACTGAAGCTTTCTTT	CASSQGGGETEAFF
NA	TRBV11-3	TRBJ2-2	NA	TGTGCCAGCAGCTTAGATTCGGCCGGGGAGCTGTTTTTT	CASSLDSAGELFF
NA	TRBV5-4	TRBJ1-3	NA	TGTGCCAGCAGCTTGCAGGGAAGGATCTCTGGAAACACCATATATTTT	CASSLQGRISGNTIYF
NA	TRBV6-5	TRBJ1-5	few	TGTGCCAGCAGTCGACAGGCTAATCAGCCCCAGCATTTT	CASSRQANQPQHF
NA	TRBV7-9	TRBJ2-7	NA	TGTGCCAGCAGCTTACAGGGGAATACCTACGAGCAGTACTTC	CASSLQGNTYEQYF
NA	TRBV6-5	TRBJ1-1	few	TGTGCCAGCAGGGTTGAAGGGGACACTGAAGCTTTCTTT	CASRVEGDTEAFF
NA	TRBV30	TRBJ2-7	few	TGTGCCTGGACTAAACCCTCCGGGAGAGCCTACGAGCAGTACTTC	CAWTKPSGRAYEQYF
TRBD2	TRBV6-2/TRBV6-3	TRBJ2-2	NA	TGTGCCAGCAGTAGCCATAGCGGGGGGAGTTCCGACGGGGAGCTGTTTTTT	CASSSHSGGSSDGELFF
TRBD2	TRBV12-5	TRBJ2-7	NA	TGTGCTAGTGGTTTGCCGCGGGGGGGTTTCTACGAGCAGTACTTC	CASGLPRGGFYEQYF